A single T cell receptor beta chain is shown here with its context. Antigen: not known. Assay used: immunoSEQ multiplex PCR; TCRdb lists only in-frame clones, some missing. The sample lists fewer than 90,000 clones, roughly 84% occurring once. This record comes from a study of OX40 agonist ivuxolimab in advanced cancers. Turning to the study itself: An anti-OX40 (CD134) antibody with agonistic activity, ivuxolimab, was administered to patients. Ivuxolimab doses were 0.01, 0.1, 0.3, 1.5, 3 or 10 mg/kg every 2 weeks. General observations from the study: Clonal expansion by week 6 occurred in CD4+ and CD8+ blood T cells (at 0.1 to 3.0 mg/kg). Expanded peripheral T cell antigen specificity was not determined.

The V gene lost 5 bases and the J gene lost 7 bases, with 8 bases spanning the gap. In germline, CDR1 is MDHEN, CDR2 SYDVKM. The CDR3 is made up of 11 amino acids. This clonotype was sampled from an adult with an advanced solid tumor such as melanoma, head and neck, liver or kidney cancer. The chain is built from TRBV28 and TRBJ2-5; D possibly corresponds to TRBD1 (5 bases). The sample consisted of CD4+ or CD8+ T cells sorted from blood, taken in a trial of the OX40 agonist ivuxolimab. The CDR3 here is CASSQGATQYF. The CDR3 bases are TGTGCCAGCAGTCAGGGTGCGACCCAGTACTTC.